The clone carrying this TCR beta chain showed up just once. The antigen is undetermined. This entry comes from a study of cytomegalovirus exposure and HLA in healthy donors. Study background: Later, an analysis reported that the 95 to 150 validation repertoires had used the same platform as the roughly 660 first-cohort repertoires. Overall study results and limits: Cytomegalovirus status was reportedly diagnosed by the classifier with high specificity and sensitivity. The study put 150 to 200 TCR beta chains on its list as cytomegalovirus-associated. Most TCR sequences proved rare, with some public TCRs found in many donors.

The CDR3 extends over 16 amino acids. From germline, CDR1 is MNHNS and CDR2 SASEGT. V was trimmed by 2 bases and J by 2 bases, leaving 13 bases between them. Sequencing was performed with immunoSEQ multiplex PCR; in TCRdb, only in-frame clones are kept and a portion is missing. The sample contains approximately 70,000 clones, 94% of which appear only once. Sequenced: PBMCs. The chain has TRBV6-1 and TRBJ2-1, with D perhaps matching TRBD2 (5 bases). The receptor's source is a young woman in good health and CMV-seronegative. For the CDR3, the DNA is TGTGCCAGCAGTGAAAACGTGGGAGTCCCCTACAATGAGCAGTTCTTC. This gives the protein CASSENVGVPYNEQFF.